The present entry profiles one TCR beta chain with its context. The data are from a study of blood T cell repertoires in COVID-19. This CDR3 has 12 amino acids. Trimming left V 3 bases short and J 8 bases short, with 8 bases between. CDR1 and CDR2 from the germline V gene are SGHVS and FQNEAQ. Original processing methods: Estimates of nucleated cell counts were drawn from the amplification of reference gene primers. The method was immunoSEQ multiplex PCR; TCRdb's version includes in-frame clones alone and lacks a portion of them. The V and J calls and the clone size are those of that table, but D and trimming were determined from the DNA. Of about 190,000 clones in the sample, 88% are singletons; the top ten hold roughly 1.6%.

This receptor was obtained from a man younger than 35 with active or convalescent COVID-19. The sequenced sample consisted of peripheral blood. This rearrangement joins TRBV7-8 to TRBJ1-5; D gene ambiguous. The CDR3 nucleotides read TGTGCCAGCAGCTTCCCCTCCGAGCCCCAGCATTTT. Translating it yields CASSFPSEPQHF. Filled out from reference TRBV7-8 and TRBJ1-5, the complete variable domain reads GAGVSQSPRYKVAKRGQDVALRCDPISGHVSLFWYQQALGQGPEFLTYFQNEAQLDKSGLPSDRFFAERPEGSVSTLKIQRTQQEDSAVYLCASSFPSEPQHFGDGTRLSIL.